A selection of T cell receptor beta chains follows, all from one sample in a study of T cell changes during pregnancy in multiple sclerosis. Produced via immunoSEQ multiplex PCR; TCRdb's table is partial and in-frame only. Among about 66,000 clones listed, around 90% were seen once. The specimen comprised CD8+ T cells from peripheral blood mononuclear cells, sampled before pregnancy. These receptors all come from a female donor with multiple sclerosis, enrolled in a pregnancy study. Each CDR3 is given with its conserved first and last residue. The order of the fields is clone size, J gene, D gene, V gene, CDR3 protein, CDR3 DNA. A D gene is named only where the DNA matches it firmly. For some rows the clone size is stated as once, few or many, or as a class when expanded; others skip it.

.,TRBJ1-4,.,TRBV19,CASSMRTSIEKLFF,TGTGCCAGTAGTATGAGGACTAGTATTGAAAAACTGTTTTTT
.,TRBJ2-2,.,TRBV18,CASSPRTPESPGELFF,TGTGCCAGCTCACCACGGACTCCTGAATCGCCCGGGGAGCTGTTTTTT
.,TRBJ1-6,.,TRBV9,CASSGLNSPLHF,TGTGCCAGCAGCGGACTTAATTCACCCCTCCACTTT
.,TRBJ2-7,.,TRBV27,CASSWLGPGDEQYF,TGTGCCAGCAGTTGGCTGGGCCCCGGGGACGAGCAGTACTTC
few,TRBJ2-1,.,TRBV27,CASSFQGPSYNEQFF,TGTGCCAGCAGTTTTCAGGGCCCCTCCTACAATGAGCAGTTCTTC
.,TRBJ2-2,TRBD2,TRBV5-1,CASDRGGGTGELFF,TGCGCCAGCGATCGTGGCGGGGGCACCGGGGAGCTGTTTTTT
.,TRBJ1-2,TRBD1,TRBV9,CASSEDRASGYTF,TGTGCCAGCAGCGAGGACAGGGCTAGCGGCTACACCTTC
.,TRBJ2-2,.,TRBV7-2,CASSEYTGELFF,TGTGCCAGCAGCGAGTACACCGGGGAGCTGTTTTTT
.,TRBJ2-2,TRBD2,TRBV14,CASSQELAGYTGELFF,TGTGCCAGCAGCCAAGAGTTAGCGGGTTACACCGGGGAGCTGTTTTTT
many,TRBJ2-1,TRBD2,TRBV29-1,CSVGSGEDNEQFF,TGCAGCGTTGGTAGCGGGGAAGACAATGAGCAGTTCTTC
.,TRBJ2-5,TRBD2,TRBV29-1,CSVVPSGGYETQYF,TGCAGCGTTGTGCCTAGCGGGGGGTATGAGACCCAGTACTTC
once,TRBJ1-2,TRBD1,TRBV4-1,CASSSRQGSNYGYTF,TGCGCCAGCAGCTCCCGACAGGGTTCTAACTATGGCTACACCTTC
.,TRBJ1-1,TRBD1,TRBV9,CASSVGDSIEAFF,TGTGCCAGCAGCGTAGGGGACAGCATTGAAGCTTTCTTT
.,TRBJ2-7,TRBD2,TRBV4-1,CASSQELQAIIAGGPQEQYF,TGCGCCAGCAGCCAAGAGTTACAAGCAATCATAGCGGGGGGGCCTCAAGAGCAGTACTTC
.,TRBJ2-2,.,TRBV9,CASSVDREENTGELFF,TGTGCCAGCAGCGTCGACAGGGAGGAAAACACCGGGGAGCTGTTTTTT
few,TRBJ1-6,.,TRBV9,CASSVVSGYPLHF,TGTGCCAGCAGCGTAGTGTCGGGGTATCCCCTCCACTTT
.,TRBJ2-6,TRBD1,TRBV19,CASTDEGAPLSGANVLTF,TGTGCCAGTACCGATGAGGGGGCCCCCCTCTCTGGGGCCAACGTCCTGACTTTC
.,TRBJ1-5,.,TRBV7-2,CASSLTGQTNQPQHF,TGTGCCAGCAGTCTCACGGGACAAACAAATCAGCCCCAGCATTTT
.,TRBJ2-1,TRBD2,TRBV9,CASSLTSGGANEQFF,TGTGCCAGCAGCCTGACTAGCGGGGGGGCGAATGAGCAGTTCTTC
.,TRBJ2-2,.,TRBV7-9,CASTEQGLNTGELFF,TGTGCCAGCACCGAACAGGGTCTAAACACCGGGGAGCTGTTTTTT
.,TRBJ1-2,.,TRBV6-6,CASSSAGAESYGYTF,TGTGCCAGCAGTTCCGCCGGCGCGGAATCCTATGGCTACACCTTC
.,TRBJ1-1,.,TRBV6-5,CASSFKRGPEAFF,TGTGCCAGCAGTTTTAAACGAGGGCCTGAAGCTTTCTTT
.,TRBJ2-3,.,TRBV4-2,CASSQVAPPHTDTQYF,TGTGCCAGCAGCCAAGTAGCCCCACCACACACAGATACGCAGTATTTT
.,TRBJ1-2,.,TRBV19,CASSPDSYGYTF,TGTGCCAGTAGTCCGGACAGCTATGGCTACACCTTC
few,TRBJ1-1,.,TRBV11-2,CASSLVGTMNTEAFF,TGTGCCAGCAGCTTAGTGGGGACTATGAACACTGAAGCTTTCTTT
.,TRBJ2-1,.,TRBV2,CASSEALLAPYNEQFF,TGTGCCAGCAGTGAAGCGCTGTTAGCGCCCTACAATGAGCAGTTCTTC
.,TRBJ2-3,.,TRBV14,CASSLAGTTTDTQYF,TGTGCCAGCAGCCTTGCCGGGACAACCACAGATACGCAGTATTTT
.,TRBJ1-5,.,TRBV23-1,CASSQSRQVRGCNQPQHF,TGCGCCAGCAGTCAATCGCGGCAGGTTCGGGGTTGCAATCAGCCCCAGCATTTT
.,TRBJ1-5,TRBD1,TRBV9,CASSVSTGVNQPQHF,TGTGCCAGCAGCGTCTCTACAGGGGTCAATCAGCCCCAGCATTTT
once,TRBJ2-1,TRBD1,TRBV7-9,CASSPTTGVNEQFF,TGTGCCAGCAGCCCAACCACAGGGGTCAATGAGCAGTTCTTC
.,TRBJ1-6,TRBD1,TRBV9,CASSARGQGGHSPLHF,TGTGCCAGCAGCGCGAGGGGACAGGGAGGGCATTCACCCCTCCACTTT
.,TRBJ1-4,.,TRBV14,CASSPGGGNEKLFF,TGTGCCAGCAGCCCGGGCGGGGGAAACGAAAAACTGTTTTTT
.,TRBJ1-1,TRBD1,TRBV9,CASKGADKNTEAFF,TGTGCCAGCAAGGGGGCGGATAAGAACACTGAAGCTTTCTTT
.,TRBJ2-3,TRBD2,TRBV11-1,CASSLGLAGASTDTQYF,TGTGCCAGCAGCTTAGGGCTAGCGGGGGCCAGCACAGATACGCAGTATTTT
.,TRBJ2-7,TRBD2,TRBV9,CASSVGLADYEQYF,TGTGCCAGCAGCGTCGGACTAGCGGATTACGAGCAGTACTTC
.,TRBJ2-7,TRBD2,TRBV11-2,CASSLGTSGGPIYEQYF,TGTGCCAGCAGCTTGGGGACTAGCGGGGGCCCGATCTACGAGCAGTACTTC
.,TRBJ1-4,TRBD1,TRBV13,CASSLTSGIKGAPEKLFF,TGTGCCAGCAGCTTGACTTCTGGGATCAAGGGGGCACCGGAAAAACTGTTTTTT
.,TRBJ2-2,TRBD2,TRBV9,CASSPSGGGMIGELFF,TGTGCCAGCAGCCCATCGGGGGGGGGTATGATCGGGGAGCTGTTTTTT
.,TRBJ2-1,.,TRBV27,CASSLRPSSYNEQFF,TGTGCCAGCAGTTTGAGGCCGAGCTCCTACAATGAGCAGTTCTTC
.,TRBJ2-3,.,TRBV4-1,CASSPHEGGYTDTQYF,TGCGCCAGCAGCCCCCACGAGGGCGGCTACACAGATACGCAGTATTTT
once,TRBJ1-1,TRBD1,TRBV4-2,CASSHPGTGVTEAFF,TGTGCCAGCAGCCATCCCGGGACAGGGGTCACTGAAGCTTTCTTT
.,TRBJ2-2,.,TRBV13,CASSLGLQAGELFF,TGTGCCAGCAGCTTAGGCCTACAGGCCGGGGAGCTGTTTTTT
.,TRBJ1-2,TRBD1,TRBV2,CASSPGQGEAYGYTF,TGTGCCAGCAGTCCCGGACAGGGAGAAGCCTATGGCTACACCTTC
.,TRBJ1-4,.,TRBV5-1,CASSSYSATNEKLFF,TGCGCCAGCAGCTCTTATTCGGCAACTAATGAAAAACTGTTTTTT
once,TRBJ1-5,.,TRBV19,CASSIDLENQPQHF,TGTGCCAGTAGTATAGATCTAGAAAATCAGCCCCAGCATTTT
.,TRBJ1-2,.,TRBV6-5,CASSYSSANYGYTF,TGTGCCAGCAGTTACTCTTCAGCTAACTATGGCTACACCTTC
.,TRBJ1-5,.,TRBV30,CAWSVGGRDQPQHF,TGTGCCTGGAGTGTAGGGGGACGCGATCAGCCCCAGCATTTT
once,TRBJ1-2,.,TRBV5-6,CASSFGRGELDYGYTF,TGTGCCAGCAGCTTCGGTCGGGGGGAATTGGACTATGGCTACACCTTC
.,TRBJ1-1,TRBD1,TRBV2,CASSTNRDRLNTEAFF,TGTGCCAGCAGTACAAACAGGGACAGGCTGAACACTGAAGCTTTCTTT
.,TRBJ1-6,TRBD1,TRBV19,CASGQGWITLHF,TGTGCCAGTGGACAGGGTTGGATAACCCTCCACTTT
.,TRBJ1-2,.,TRBV4-1,CASSQVGQNYGYTF,TGCGCCAGCAGCCAAGTGGGGCAGAACTATGGCTACACCTTC
.,TRBJ1-1,TRBD1,TRBV19,CASNTGVAEAFF,TGTGCCAGTAACACAGGGGTGGCTGAAGCTTTCTTT
.,TRBJ1-6,.,TRBV6-1,CASGSGSGNSPLHF,TGTGCCAGCGGTTCGGGTAGCGGTAATTCACCCCTCCACTTT
.,TRBJ1-2,.,TRBV18,CASSLTLGGVKRGYTF,TGTGCCAGCTCACTCACTTTAGGGGGGGTAAAACGGGGCTACACCTTC
.,TRBJ2-3,TRBD2,TRBV7-7,CASSLASGGADTQYF,TGTGCTAGCAGCCTAGCTAGCGGGGGGGCAGATACGCAGTATTTT
.,TRBJ2-3,TRBD1,TRBV9,CASSLWNDRGYRDTQYF,TGTGCCAGCAGCCTATGGAACGACAGGGGGTATAGAGATACGCAGTATTTT
once,TRBJ2-1,TRBD1,TRBV7-6,CASSLGGTGLYNEQFF,TGTGCCAGCAGCTTAGGTGGGACAGGGCTCTACAATGAGCAGTTCTTC
few,TRBJ2-7,TRBD1,TRBV4-1,CASSQDWDRAYEQYF,TGCGCCAGCAGCCAAGACTGGGACAGGGCCTACGAGCAGTACTTC
.,TRBJ2-2,TRBD1,TRBV5-1,CASSFGGTGDYYGELFF,TGCGCCAGCAGCTTTGGGGGGACAGGGGATTACTACGGGGAGCTGTTTTTT